This TCR beta chain was sequenced in a study of blood T cell repertoires in COVID-19. For the study at large: COVID-19 samples collected from the United States, Italy and Spain covered acute and convalescent phases.

Participants had their cohort set by participant-reported clinical history. Authors' methods: Amplification of reference gene primers was used by the study to estimate nucleated cell counts. Produced via immunoSEQ multiplex PCR; TCRdb's table is partial and in-frame only. V and J calls and clone size follow that table, whereas D and trimming were derived from the DNA. The table has around 260,000 clones, 80% to 95% seen once. The CDR3 covers 14 residues. The germline V and J ends were trimmed by 6 bases and 1 base, with 12 bases remaining between them. CDR1 LNHDA and CDR2 SQIVND come from the germline V gene (reference sequence).

The source of this sequence is a woman in her twenties or thirties who had recovered from COVID-19. The sample consisted of PBMCs or T cells enriched from blood (not recorded which). This chain connects TRBV19 to TRBJ1-1; a weak D match, TRBD1 (6 bases). The CDR3, as DNA: TGTGCCAGTAGCCAGGGGCCCGGGAACACTGAAGCTTTCTTT. Encoded protein: CASSQGPGNTEAFF.